The subject of this entry is one T cell receptor beta chain. Profiling relied on immunoSEQ multiplex PCR, and the TCRdb table lists in-frame clones only, not all of them. The sample has some 71,000 clones; about 96% are singletons. The data are from a study of technical replicates of blood from four donors. Trimming took 8 bases from V and 2 from J; bases not matched to a gene: 6. CDR3 size: 14 residues. The germline V gene encodes CDR1 MNHEY and CDR2 SVGAGI. The TCR originated in a human donor in good health. The specimen sequenced was T cells isolated from PBMCs. The chain carries TRBV6-5 and TRBJ2-7; 10 bases line up with TRBD2. CDR3 region: CASRGTSATYEQYF. CDR3 nucleotide sequence: TGTGCCAGCCGCGGGACTAGCGCCACCTACGAGCAGTACTTC.